The TCR beta chain described here comes from a study of blood T cells in healthy people across ages. This clonotype was observed at least ten times. A J-beta primer mix and a sample-barcoded 5' primer were used in a second PCR of about 6 to 12 cycles. TCRdb redid the calling of the 5' RACE reads with MiXCR, one entry per CDR3 protein. The table lists fewer than 900,000 distinct CDR3 sequences, roughly 44% of them singletons. The clonotype was recovered from an older woman in good health. Material for sequencing was blood.

CDR3 sequence (DNA): TGTGCCAGCAGCCAAGTTGGGAGCCAAGAGACCCAGTACTTC. Its protein is CASSQVGSQETQYF. The chain employs TRBV4-2 and TRBJ2-5, with D possibly being TRBD2 (5 bases). The V gene lost 1 base and the J gene lost 1 base, with 7 bases spanning the gap. This CDR3 contains 14 residues. The V gene's germline CDR1 is LGHNA and CDR2 YNFKEQ.